The 23 T cell receptor beta chains listed next were all sequenced from one sample in a study of blood T cell repertoires in COVID-19. Sequencing used immunoSEQ multiplex PCR; TCRdb keeps in-frame clones, though not all of them. The sample records about 400,000 clones, 88% being singletons. The sequenced sample was PBMCs or T cells enriched from blood (not recorded which). These receptors were obtained from a woman between 40 and 55 years old with acute COVID-19.

The chain recombines TRBV19 with TRBJ1-5; tentatively, D is TRBD1 (5 bases). This CDR3 region has 16 residues. The germline V gene has CDR1 LNHDA and CDR2 SQIVND (reference sequence). V was trimmed by 4 bases and J by 0 bases, leaving 13 bases between them. The CDR3 DNA is TGTGCCAGTAGTACGTCAGGGTTTTATAGCAATCAGCCCCAGCATTTT. As protein: CASSTSGFYSNQPQHF.

The chain recombines TRBV24-1 with TRBJ2-3, with 10 bases lining up with TRBD2. The CDR3 covers 16 residues. J was trimmed by 12 bases and V by 3 bases; bases with no gene match: 14. The germline gives CDR1 KGHDR, CDR2 SFDVKD. The CDR3 loop reads CATSDGPSGGAAPQYF. CDR3 DNA sequence: TGTGCCACCAGTGATGGGCCCAGCGGGGGGGCGGCTCCACAGTATTTT.

The chain has TRBV6-1 and TRBJ1-5; weak D call: TRBD1 (5 bases). The CDR3 is 13 amino acids. CDR1 and CDR2 from the germline V gene are MNHNS and SASEGT. V dropped 2 bases and J dropped 6 bases, with 8 bases sitting between them. The DNA for the CDR3 is TGTGCCAGCAGTGAAACCAGGGCTCAGCCCCAGCATTTT. Protein: CASSETRAQPQHF.

This clone occurred once. This sequence joins TRBV30 and TRBJ1-1, with D possibly TRBD1 on 6 matching bases. Between the trimmed V and J ends, which lost 3 bases and 10 bases, there was a span of 18 bases. Germline CDR1 reads GTSNPN; CDR2 reads SVGIG (reference sequence). CDR3 length: 13 residues. In DNA form, the CDR3 reads TGTGCCTGGAGGTTTGGCGATACAGGGAGAGCTTTCTTT. Residues: CAWRFGDTGRAFF.

The chain couples TRBV4-1 to TRBJ1-1, with D tentatively TRBD1 (5 bases). This CDR3 spans 13 amino acids. Trimming took 4 bases from V and 5 from J, leaving 11 bases between them. The germline CDR1 and CDR2 sequences are MGHRA and YSYEKL. In DNA, the CDR3 is TGCGCCAGCAGCCGAGTGGGGGGGACTGAAGCTTTCTTT. Translation: CASSRVGGTEAFF.

In DNA, the CDR3 is TGTGCCAGCAGCCGAACGGACAGGGGGAATGGCTACACCTTC. It specifies CASSRTDRGNGYTF. V gene TRBV11-2 combines with J gene TRBJ1-2; 10 bases map to TRBD1. The CDR3 is 14 amino acids. V shed 5 bases and J 6 bases; nucleotides not matched to a gene: 6. Germline CDR1 reads SGHAT; CDR2 reads FQNNGV.

This clone was picked up a small number of times. V gene TRBV7-2 combines with J gene TRBJ2-2; possibly TRBD2 for D (5 bases). The V gene lost 3 bases and the J gene lost 1 base, with 9 bases spanning the gap. The CDR3 is 15 amino acids. Germline V gives CDR1 SGHTA, CDR2 FQGNSA. Here the CDR3 DNA reads TGTGCCAGCAGCTTGGTACTAGGGAACACCGGGGAGCTGTTTTTT. Amino acids: CASSLVLGNTGELFF.

This sequence joins TRBV19 and TRBJ2-3, with 9 bases that match TRBD2. V lost 2 bases to trimming and J lost 5 bases; unmatched junction nucleotides: 5. Germline V gene lookup returns CDR1 LNHDA and CDR2 SQIVND (reference sequence). The CDR3 contains 15 residues. CDR3 in amino acids: CASSILAGAGDTQYF. CDR3 coding DNA: TGTGCCAGTAGTATATTAGCGGGGGCTGGAGATACGCAGTATTTT.

This clone was counted many times. The chain combines TRBV7-6 with TRBJ1-2, with 7 nucleotides matching TRBD1. Germline V gene sequence: CDR1 SGHVS, CDR2 FNYEAQ. After removal of 5 bases from V and 4 bases from J, the junction contained 10 bases not matched to a gene. The CDR3 contains 15 residues. CDR3 in amino acids: CASSPRTQGGYGYTF. In DNA form, the CDR3 reads TGTGCCAGCAGCCCTCGGACCCAGGGGGGCTATGGCTACACCTTC.

This clone was counted a single time. The CDR3 region is CASSESPTGGNYGYTF. Written as DNA, the CDR3 is TGTGCCAGCAGTGAATCCCCGACAGGGGGTAACTATGGCTACACCTTC. The chain links TRBV6-1 to TRBJ1-2; 9 positions agree with TRBD1. The J segment lost 1 base and the V segment lost 2 bases, leaving 5 bases of the junction unmatched. The CDR3 consists of 16 residues. Germline V CDR1 and CDR2: MNHNS, SASEGT.

The chain carries TRBV18 and TRBJ2-1; 8 positions match TRBD1. This CDR3 region has 16 residues. Germline V lookup: CDR1 KGHSH, CDR2 LQKENI. The trim removed 1 base at V and 5 bases at J, leaving 7 bases unmatched. The CDR3 DNA follows: TGTGCCAGCTCACCACAAGGACAGGGAATAAACAATGAGCAGTTCTTC. This codes for CASSPQGQGINNEQFF.

This chain links TRBV5-5 with TRBJ1-1; 9 nucleotides align to TRBD1. The V gene's germline CDR1 is SGHKS and CDR2 YYEKEE (reference sequence). The CDR3 length is 16 residues. The ends lost 0 bases at V and 3 bases at J; junction bases unmatched: 6. The CDR3: CASSLGDRASDTEAFF. DNA of the CDR3: TGTGCCAGCAGCTTGGGGGACAGGGCGTCTGACACTGAAGCTTTCTTT. The variable domain in full, completed from reference TRBV5-5 and TRBJ1-1, reads DAGVTQSPTHLIKTRGQQVTLRCSPISGHKSVSWYQQVLGQGPQFIFQYYEKEERGRGNFPDRFSARQFPNYSSELNVNALLLGDSALYLCASSLGDRASDTEAFFGQGTRLTVV.

J is TRBJ2-5 and V is TRBV11-2; TRBD1 is a possible D gene (5 bases). The CDR3 covers 13 residues. Germline V lookup: CDR1 SGHAT, CDR2 FQNNGV. The germline V and J ends were trimmed by 3 bases and 6 bases, with 11 bases remaining between them. The CDR3 region is CASSFGQGKTQYF. Written as DNA, the CDR3 is TGTGCCAGCAGCTTCGGACAAGGGAAGACCCAGTACTTC.

V and J are TRBV6-5 and TRBJ1-1; D uncertain. Trimming removed 2 bases at V and 3 bases at J, with 4 bases between. Germline-derived CDR1 and CDR2 are MNHEY and SVGAGI. The CDR3 sequence is 12 residues long. The CDR3 region is CASSYGDTEAFF. For the CDR3, the DNA is TGTGCCAGCAGTTACGGAGACACTGAAGCTTTCTTT.

J is TRBJ1-2 and V is TRBV29-1; 8 positions match TRBD1. CDR3 length: 11 amino acids. Germline CDR1 reads SQVTM; CDR2 reads ANQGSEA. The trim removed 7 bases at V and 7 bases at J, leaving 5 bases unmatched. Written as DNA, the CDR3 is TGCAGCGCCCGGACAGGGTTTGGCTACACCTTC. This sequence encodes CSARTGFGYTF.

The J gene is TRBJ2-5, the V gene TRBV7-9; TRBD2 is a possible D gene (5 bases). This CDR3 has 16 residues. Germline CDR1 SEHNR, CDR2 FQNEAQ (reference sequence). V dropped 3 bases and J dropped 4 bases, with 18 bases sitting between them. The CDR3 DNA reads TGTGCCAGCAGCTTTAAAAAGGGCACCAGCGGAGAGACCCAGTACTTC. Its translation: CASSFKKGTSGETQYF.

V and J are TRBV5-4 and TRBJ1-1; the match to TRBD1 covers 8 bases. Germline CDR1 and CDR2: SGHNT and YYREEE (reference sequence). This CDR3 has 12 amino acids. Germline trimming cut 4 bases from V and 5 bases from J; bases unmatched to any gene: 1. CDR3 nucleotides: TGTGCCAGCAGCCGGACAGGGACTGAAGCTTTCTTT. It yields the protein CASSRTGTEAFF.

The CDR3 DNA reads as TGTGCCAGCAGCTTAGGAGTGGGCAGGCTGGTCGATGAGCAGTTCTTC. Residues: CASSLGVGRLVDEQFF. The chain combines TRBV7-6 with TRBJ2-1, with D unclear. The CDR3 consists of 16 residues. V lost 1 base and J lost 8, with 18 bases in between. Germline assignment: CDR1 SGHVS and CDR2 FNYEAQ.

This rearrangement joins TRBV2 to TRBJ2-5; 7 bases map to TRBD1. Unmatched junction bases numbered 10, after V lost 7 bases and J lost 5 bases. The CDR3 loop spans 14 amino acids. Per the germline V gene, CDR1 is SNHLY and CDR2 is FYNNEI. The CDR3 DNA reads as TGTGCCAGCACCAGAGACAGGGCAGGCGAGACCCAGTACTTC. The encoded protein is CASTRDRAGETQYF.

A word on this clone: It may be a read error: a sequence one base away is much more abundant. The chain uses TRBV29-1 and TRBJ1-3; no reliable D call. The CDR3 extends over 13 amino acids. The germline gives CDR1 SQVTM, CDR2 ANQGSEA. Trimming removed 3 bases at V and 0 bases at J, with 6 bases between. The chain's CDR3 is CSVEESSGNTIYF. The CDR3 DNA sequence: TGCAGCGTTGAGGAGAGCTCTGGAAACACCATATATTTT. Full variable domain (remainder filled in from reference TRBV29-1 and TRBJ1-3): SAVISQKPSRDICQRGTSLTIQCQVDSQVTMMFWYRQQPGQSLTLIATANQGSEATYESGFVIDKFPISRPNLTFSTLTVSNMSPEDSSIYLCSVEESSGNTIYFGEGSWLTVV.

The CDR3 sequence is CASSPEGLAGETQYF. CDR3 in DNA: TGTGCCAGCAGCCCGGAGGGACTAGCGGGAGAGACCCAGTACTTC. The chain has TRBV11-3 and TRBJ2-5, with 12 bases aligning to TRBD2. CDR3 length equals 15 residues. The germline V gene has CDR1 SGHNT and CDR2 YENEEA. Trimming cost V 5 bases and J 4 bases; bases outside gene matches: 5.

In this sample, this clone turned up once. The chain combines TRBV7-9 with TRBJ1-3; 9 bases are shared with TRBD1. Germline V gene data show CDR1 as SEHNR and CDR2 as FQNEAQ (reference sequence). V lost 6 bases, J lost 0 bases, and 9 bases stayed unmatched. The CDR3 has 17 amino acids. CDR3 loop: CASSLGTGPSSGNTIYF. The CDR3 DNA reads TGTGCCAGCAGTCTCGGGACAGGGCCAAGCTCTGGAAACACCATATATTTT.

The rearrangement joins TRBV19 to TRBJ1-5; the D gene is possibly TRBD1 (5 bases). The CDR3 length is 13 residues. Germline CDR1 LNHDA, CDR2 SQIVND (reference sequence). V shed 9 bases and J shed 5 bases, with 14 bases lying between them. The CDR3 DNA reads TGTGCCAGCATTCTCAGGGCCGATCAGCCCCAGCATTTT. It specifies CASILRADQPQHF. The complete variable domain, with remaining parts taken from reference TRBV19 and TRBJ1-5, reads DGGITQSPKYLFRKEGQNVTLSCEQNLNHDAMYWYRQDPGQGLRLIYYSQIVNDFQKGDIAEGYSVSREKKESFPLTVTSAQKNPTAFYLCASILRADQPQHFGDGTRLSIL.